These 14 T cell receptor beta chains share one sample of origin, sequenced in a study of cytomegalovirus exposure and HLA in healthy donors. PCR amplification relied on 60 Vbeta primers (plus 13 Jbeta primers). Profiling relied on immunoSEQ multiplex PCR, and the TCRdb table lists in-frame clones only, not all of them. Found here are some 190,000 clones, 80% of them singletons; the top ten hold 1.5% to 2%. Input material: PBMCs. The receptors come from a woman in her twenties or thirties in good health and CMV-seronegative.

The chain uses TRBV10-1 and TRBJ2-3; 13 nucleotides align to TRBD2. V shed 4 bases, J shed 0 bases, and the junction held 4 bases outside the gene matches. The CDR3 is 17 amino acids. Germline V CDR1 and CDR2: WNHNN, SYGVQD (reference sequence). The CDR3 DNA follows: TGCGCCAGCAGTGGACTAGCGGGGGGTCGAAGCACAGATACGCAGTATTTT. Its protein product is CASSGLAGGRSTDTQYF.

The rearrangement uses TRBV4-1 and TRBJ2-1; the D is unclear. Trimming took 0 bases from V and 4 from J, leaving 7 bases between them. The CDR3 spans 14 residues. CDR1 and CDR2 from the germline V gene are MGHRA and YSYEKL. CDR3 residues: CASSQEPRYNEQFF. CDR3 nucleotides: TGCGCCAGCAGCCAAGAACCCAGGTACAATGAGCAGTTCTTC.

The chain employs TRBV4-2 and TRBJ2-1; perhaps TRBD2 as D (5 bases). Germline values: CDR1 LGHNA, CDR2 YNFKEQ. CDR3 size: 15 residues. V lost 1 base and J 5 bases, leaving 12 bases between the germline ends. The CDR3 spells CASSQGRGSNNEQFF. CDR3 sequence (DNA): TGTGCCAGCAGCCAAGGTAGAGGGTCGAACAATGAGCAGTTCTTC.

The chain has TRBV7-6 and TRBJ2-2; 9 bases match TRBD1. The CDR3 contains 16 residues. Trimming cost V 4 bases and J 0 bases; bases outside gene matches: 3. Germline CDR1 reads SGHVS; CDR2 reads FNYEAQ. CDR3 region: CASSSTGGPNTGELFF. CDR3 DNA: TGTGCCAGCAGCTCCACAGGGGGCCCGAACACCGGGGAGCTGTTTTTT. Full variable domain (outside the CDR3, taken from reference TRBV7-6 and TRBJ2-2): GAGVSQSPRYKVTKRGQDVALRCDPISGHVSLYWYRQALGQGPEFLTYFNYEAQQDKSGLPNDRFSAERPEGSISTLTIQRTEQRDSAMYRCASSSTGGPNTGELFFGEGSRLTVL.

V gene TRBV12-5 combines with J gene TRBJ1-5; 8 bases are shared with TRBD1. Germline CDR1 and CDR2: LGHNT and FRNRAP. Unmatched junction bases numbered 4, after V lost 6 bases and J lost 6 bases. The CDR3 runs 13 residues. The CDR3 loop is CASGWTGFQPQHF. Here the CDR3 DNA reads TGTGCTAGTGGATGGACAGGGTTTCAGCCCCAGCATTTT.

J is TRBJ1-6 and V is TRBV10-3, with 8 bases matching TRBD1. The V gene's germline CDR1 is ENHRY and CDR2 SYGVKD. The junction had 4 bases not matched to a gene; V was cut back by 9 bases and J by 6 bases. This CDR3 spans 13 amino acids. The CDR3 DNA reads TGTGCCATTCAGACAGGGGTTAATTCACCCCTCCACTTT. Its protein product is CAIQTGVNSPLHF.

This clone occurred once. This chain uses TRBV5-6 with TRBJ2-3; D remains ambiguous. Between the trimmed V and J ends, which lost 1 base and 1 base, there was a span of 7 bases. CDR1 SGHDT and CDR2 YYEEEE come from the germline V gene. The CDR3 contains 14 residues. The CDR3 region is CASSLLQRTDTQYF. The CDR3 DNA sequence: TGTGCCAGCAGCTTGCTACAGCGCACAGATACGCAGTATTTT.

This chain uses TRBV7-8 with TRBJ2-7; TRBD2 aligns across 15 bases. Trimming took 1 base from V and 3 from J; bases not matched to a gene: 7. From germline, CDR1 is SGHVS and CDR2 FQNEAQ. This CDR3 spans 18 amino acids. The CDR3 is CASSLGTSGGARLYEQYF. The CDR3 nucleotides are TGTGCCAGCAGCTTAGGGACTAGCGGGGGGGCCCGTCTCTACGAGCAGTACTTC.

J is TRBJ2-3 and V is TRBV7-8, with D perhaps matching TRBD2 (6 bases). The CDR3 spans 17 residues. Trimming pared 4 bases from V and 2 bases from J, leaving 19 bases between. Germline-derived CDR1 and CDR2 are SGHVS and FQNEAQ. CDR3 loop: CASSSNAIAANTDTQYF. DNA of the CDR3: TGTGCCAGCAGCTCCAATGCGATAGCGGCAAACACAGATACGCAGTATTTT.

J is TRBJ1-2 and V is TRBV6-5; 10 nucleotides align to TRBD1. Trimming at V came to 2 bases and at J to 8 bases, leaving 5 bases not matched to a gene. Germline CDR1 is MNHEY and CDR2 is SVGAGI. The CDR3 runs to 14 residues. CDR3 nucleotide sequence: TGTGCCAGCAGTTACACCGGGACAGGGGCCGGCTACACCTTC. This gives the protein CASSYTGTGAGYTF.

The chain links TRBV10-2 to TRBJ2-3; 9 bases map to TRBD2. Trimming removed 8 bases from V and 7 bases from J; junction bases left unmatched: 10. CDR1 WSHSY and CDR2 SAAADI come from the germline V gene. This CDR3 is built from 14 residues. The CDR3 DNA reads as TGCGCCAGCCGCGGGGGGGGCGCTTCCTATACGCAGTATTTT. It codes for CASRGGGASYTQYF.

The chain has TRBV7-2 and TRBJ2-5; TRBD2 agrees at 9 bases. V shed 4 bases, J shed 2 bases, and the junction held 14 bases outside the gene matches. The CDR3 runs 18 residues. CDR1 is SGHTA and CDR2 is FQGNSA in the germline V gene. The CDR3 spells CASSSTGARAGGQETQYF. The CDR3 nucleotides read TGTGCCAGCAGCTCGACGGGGGCGCGAGCGGGAGGTCAAGAGACCCAGTACTTC.

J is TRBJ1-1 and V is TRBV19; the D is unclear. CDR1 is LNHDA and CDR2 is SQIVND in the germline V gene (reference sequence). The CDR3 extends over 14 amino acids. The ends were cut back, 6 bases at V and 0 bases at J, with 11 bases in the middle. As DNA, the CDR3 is TGTGCCAGTAGAGCGACTTACCTGAACACTGAAGCTTTCTTT. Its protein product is CASRATYLNTEAFF.

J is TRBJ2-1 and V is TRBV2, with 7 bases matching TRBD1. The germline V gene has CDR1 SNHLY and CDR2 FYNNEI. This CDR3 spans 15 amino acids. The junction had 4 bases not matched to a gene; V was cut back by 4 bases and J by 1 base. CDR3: CASSVPTGSYNEQFF. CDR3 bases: TGTGCCAGCAGTGTACCGACAGGGTCCTACAATGAGCAGTTCTTC.